This record covers a single T cell receptor beta chain. Profiles of TCR beta VDJ and CDR3 were generated from a genomic DNA template. One entry per CDR3 protein results from TCRdb running MiXCR on the reads. The table includes approximately 50,000 distinct CDR3 sequences, about 73% detected once. Trimming took 6 bases from V and 0 from J, leaving 9 bases between them. CDR3 length equals 14 residues. Per germline, CDR1 LNHDA and CDR2 SQIVND (reference sequence). This record belongs to a study of CD8+CD57+ T cells in acquired aplastic anemia. In the study overall: An average of 3.2 ug of DNA was obtained from sorted CD4+ and CD8+ cells.

Sequencing was done on a sample of sorted CD4+, CD8+, or CD8+CD57+ T cells (not recorded which) from PBMCs. J is TRBJ1-3 and V is TRBV19, with D perhaps TRBD1 (6 bases). The TCR was taken from a human donor in good health, serving as a control. This CDR3 is CASSQGGSGNTIYF. DNA of the CDR3: TGTGCCAGTAGCCAAGGGGGCTCTGGAAACACCATATATTTT.